What follows are 4 T cell receptor beta chains derived from one specimen sequenced in a study of T cell changes during pregnancy in multiple sclerosis. The method was immunoSEQ multiplex PCR; TCRdb's version includes in-frame clones alone and lacks a portion of them. The table shows tens of thousands of clones, with 89% occurring only once. The material sequenced was CD4+ T cells from peripheral blood mononuclear cells, taken in the first trimester of pregnancy. The source is a female donor with multiple sclerosis, enrolled in a pregnancy study.

The chain employs TRBV2 and TRBJ1-5; 8 nucleotides match TRBD1. Germline loops: CDR1 SNHLY, CDR2 FYNNEI. This CDR3 is 20 amino acids long. The V gene end was trimmed by 6 bases and the J gene end by 4 bases; junction bases not matched to a gene: 23. The CDR3 reads CASRSAGGAGIIRVNQPQHF. The CDR3 DNA reads TGTGCCAGCAGATCTGCAGGGGGCGCGGGTATAATCAGAGTAAATCAGCCCCAGCATTTT. The variable domain in full, completed from reference TRBV2 and TRBJ1-5, reads EPEVTQTPSHQVTQMGQEVILRCVPISNHLYFYWYRQILGQKVEFLVSFYNNEISEKSEIFDDQFSVERPDGSNFTLKIRSTKLEDSAMYFCASRSAGGAGIIRVNQPQHFGDGTRLSIL.

The chain couples TRBV7-9 to TRBJ2-7, with 8 bases that match TRBD1. The CDR3 extends over 15 amino acids. Germline V gives CDR1 SEHNR, CDR2 FQNEAQ (reference sequence). With V trimmed by 4 bases and J by 0 bases, 5 bases remained unmatched. CDR3 loop: CASSSQGAVSYEQYF. CDR3 in DNA: TGTGCCAGCAGCTCCCAGGGGGCTGTCTCCTACGAGCAGTACTTC.

This clone was seen a handful of times. J is TRBJ2-4 and V is TRBV25-1; TRBD2 is a possible D gene (5 bases). Germline values: CDR1 MGHDK, CDR2 SYGVNS. The V and J ends lost 10 bases and 0 bases respectively, with 25 bases between them. The CDR3 loop spans 18 amino acids. The CDR3 sequence is CANLPAGVGPLAKNIQYF. The CDR3 nucleotides read TGTGCCAACCTTCCCGCGGGTGTCGGTCCGCTAGCCAAAAACATTCAGTACTTC.

This chain uses TRBV16 with TRBJ2-1, with TRBD1 identical over 9 bases. Trimming removed 0 bases from V and 7 bases from J; junction bases left unmatched: 4. The CDR3 consists of 15 residues. Germline V gene data show CDR1 as KGHSY and CDR2 as FQNENV. As DNA, the CDR3 is TGTGCCAGCAGCCAATCGGCAGGGACAGGGAATGAGCAGTTCTTC. It specifies CASSQSAGTGNEQFF.